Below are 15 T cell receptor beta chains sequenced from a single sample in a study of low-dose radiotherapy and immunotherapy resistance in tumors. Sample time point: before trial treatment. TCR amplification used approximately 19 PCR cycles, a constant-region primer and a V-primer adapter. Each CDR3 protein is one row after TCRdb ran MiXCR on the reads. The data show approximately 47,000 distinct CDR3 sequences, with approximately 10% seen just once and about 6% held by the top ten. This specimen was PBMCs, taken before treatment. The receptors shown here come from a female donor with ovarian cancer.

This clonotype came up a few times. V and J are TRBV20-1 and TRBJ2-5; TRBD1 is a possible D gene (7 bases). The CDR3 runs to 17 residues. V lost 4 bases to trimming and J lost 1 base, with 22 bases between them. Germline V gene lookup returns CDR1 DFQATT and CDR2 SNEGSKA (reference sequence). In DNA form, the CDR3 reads TGCAGTGCTACAGGGGGAGGAGGACAAACTTCCCAAGAGACCCAGTACTTC. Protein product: CSATGGGGQTSQETQYF.

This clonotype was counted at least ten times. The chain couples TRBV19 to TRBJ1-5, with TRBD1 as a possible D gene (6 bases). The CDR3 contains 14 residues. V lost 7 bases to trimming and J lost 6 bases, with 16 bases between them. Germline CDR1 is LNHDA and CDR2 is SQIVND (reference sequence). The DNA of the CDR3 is TGTGCCAGTACCACACGCACAGGGTTTCAGCCCCAGCATTTT. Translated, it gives CASTTRTGFQPQHF.

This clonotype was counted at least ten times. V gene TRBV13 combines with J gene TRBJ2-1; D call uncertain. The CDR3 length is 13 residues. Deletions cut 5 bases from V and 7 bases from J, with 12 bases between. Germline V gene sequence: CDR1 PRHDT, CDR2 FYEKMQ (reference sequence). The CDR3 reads CASSTQDVNEQFF. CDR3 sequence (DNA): TGTGCCAGCAGCACCCAGGACGTAAATGAGCAGTTCTTC.

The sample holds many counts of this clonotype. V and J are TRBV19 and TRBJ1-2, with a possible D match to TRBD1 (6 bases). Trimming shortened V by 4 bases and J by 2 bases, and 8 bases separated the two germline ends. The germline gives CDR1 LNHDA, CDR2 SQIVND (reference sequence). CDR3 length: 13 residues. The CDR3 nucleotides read TGTGCCAGTAGTAACGACAGGAACTATGGCTACACCTTC. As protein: CASSNDRNYGYTF. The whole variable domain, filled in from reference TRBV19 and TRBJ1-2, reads DGGITQSPKYLFRKEGQNVTLSCEQNLNHDAMYWYRQDPGQGLRLIYYSQIVNDFQKGDIAEGYSVSREKKESFPLTVTSAQKNPTAFYLCASSNDRNYGYTFGSGTRLTVV.

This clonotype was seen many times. CDR3 sequence: CAISESGGGNTEAFF. CDR3 nucleotides: TGTGCCATCAGTGAGTCGGGAGGCGGAAACACTGAAGCTTTCTTT. This rearrangement joins TRBV10-3 to TRBJ1-1; D is ambiguous. Germline V gives CDR1 ENHRY, CDR2 SYGVKD. V was shortened by 0 bases and J by 2 bases, with 10 bases between the two germline ends. This CDR3 is 15 amino acids long.

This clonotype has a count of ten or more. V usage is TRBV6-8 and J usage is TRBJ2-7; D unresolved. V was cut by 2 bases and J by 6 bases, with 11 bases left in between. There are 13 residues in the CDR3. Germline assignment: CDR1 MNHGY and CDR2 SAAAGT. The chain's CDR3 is CASSYDPYVEQYF. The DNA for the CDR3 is TGTGCCAGCAGTTACGATCCATATGTCGAGCAGTACTTC.

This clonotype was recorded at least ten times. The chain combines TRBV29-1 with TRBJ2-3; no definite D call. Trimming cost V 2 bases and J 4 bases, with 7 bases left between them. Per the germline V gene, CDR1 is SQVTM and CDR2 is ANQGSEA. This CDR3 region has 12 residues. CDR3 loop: CSVEYNADTQYF. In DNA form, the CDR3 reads TGCAGCGTTGAATACAATGCAGATACGCAGTATTTT.

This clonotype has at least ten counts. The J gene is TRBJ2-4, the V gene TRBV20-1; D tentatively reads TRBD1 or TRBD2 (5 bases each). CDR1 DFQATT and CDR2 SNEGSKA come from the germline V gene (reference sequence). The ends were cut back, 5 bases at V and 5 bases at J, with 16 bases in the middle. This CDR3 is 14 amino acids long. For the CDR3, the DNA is TGCAGTGCTCCCGGGGCCGAGGGACAAAACATTCAGTACTTC. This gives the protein CSAPGAEGQNIQYF.

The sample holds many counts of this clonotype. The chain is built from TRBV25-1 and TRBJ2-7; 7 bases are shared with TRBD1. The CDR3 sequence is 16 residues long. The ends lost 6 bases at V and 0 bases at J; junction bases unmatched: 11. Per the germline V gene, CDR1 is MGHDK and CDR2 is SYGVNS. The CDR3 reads CASSKSTGTDSYEQYF. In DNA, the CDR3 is TGTGCCAGCAGCAAAAGTACCGGGACAGACTCCTACGAGCAGTACTTC.

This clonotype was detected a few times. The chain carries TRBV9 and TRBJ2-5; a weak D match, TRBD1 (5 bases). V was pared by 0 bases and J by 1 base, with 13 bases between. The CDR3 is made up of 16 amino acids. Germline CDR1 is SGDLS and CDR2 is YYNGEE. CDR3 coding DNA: TGTGCCAGCAGCGTAGAAGGGGTGTGGGCCCAAGAGACCCAGTACTTC. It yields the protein CASSVEGVWAQETQYF.

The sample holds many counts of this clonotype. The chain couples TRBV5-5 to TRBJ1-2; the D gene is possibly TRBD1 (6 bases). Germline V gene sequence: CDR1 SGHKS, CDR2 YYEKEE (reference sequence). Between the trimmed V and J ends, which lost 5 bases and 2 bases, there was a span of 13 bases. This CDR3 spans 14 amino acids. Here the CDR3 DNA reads TGTGCCAGCAGGACTGCGACAGGCAACTATGGCTACACCTTC. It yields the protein CASRTATGNYGYTF. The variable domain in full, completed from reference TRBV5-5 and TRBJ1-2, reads DAGVTQSPTHLIKTRGQQVTLRCSPISGHKSVSWYQQVLGQGPQFIFQYYEKEERGRGNFPDRFSARQFPNYSSELNVNALLLGDSALYLCASRTATGNYGYTFGSGTRLTVV.

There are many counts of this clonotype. The DNA of the CDR3 is TGTGCCAGCAGCTTAGAGGCCAGGCTCATGAACACTGAAGCTTTCTTT. Amino acid sequence: CASSLEARLMNTEAFF. V is TRBV7-8 and J is TRBJ1-1; D is unresolved. Trimming removed 1 base at V and 0 bases at J, with 12 bases between. Germline CDR1 reads SGHVS; CDR2 reads FQNEAQ. The CDR3 is 16 amino acids.

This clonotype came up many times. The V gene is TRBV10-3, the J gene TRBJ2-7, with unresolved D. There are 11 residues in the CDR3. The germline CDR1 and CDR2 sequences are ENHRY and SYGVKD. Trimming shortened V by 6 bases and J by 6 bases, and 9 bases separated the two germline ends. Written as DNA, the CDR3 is TGTGCCATCAGCTCGCCGGGCGAGCAGTACTTC. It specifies CAISSPGEQYF.

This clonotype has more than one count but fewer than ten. The CDR3 protein is CASSRTGAHGGYTF. As DNA, the CDR3 is TGTGCCAGCAGTCGCACAGGGGCACACGGGGGCTACACCTTC. The J gene is TRBJ1-2, the V gene TRBV6-5; 7 nucleotides line up with TRBD1. CDR3 size: 14 residues. J gave up 8 bases and V 5 bases, and 11 bases lay outside the gene matches. The germline CDR1 and CDR2 sequences are MNHEY and SVGAGI.

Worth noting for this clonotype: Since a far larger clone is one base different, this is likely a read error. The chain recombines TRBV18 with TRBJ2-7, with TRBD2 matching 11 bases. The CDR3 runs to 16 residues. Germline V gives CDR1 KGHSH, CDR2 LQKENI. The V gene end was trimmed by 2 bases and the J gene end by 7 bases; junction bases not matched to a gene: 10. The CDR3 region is CASSPVMASGGNEQYF. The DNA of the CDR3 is TGTGCCAGCTCACCAGTGATGGCTAGCGGGGGGAATGAGCAGTACTTC.